The T cell receptor beta chain under discussion was sequenced for a study of shared clonotypes between healthy human individuals (dated by TCRdb to 2018 to 2021). With respect to the entire study: The cohort comprised a couple of women and a few men aged 18 to 49 years. For each donor, three plates each were used for CD4 naive and CD4 memory, two plates were used for CD8 naive, and one plate was used for CD8 memory. To estimate repertoire size and how much clonotypes are shared between individuals, the study performed deep sequencing of blood TCR repertoires from about 5 healthy adults. Libraries were prepared and TCR repertoires were sequenced by different laboratories using diverse techniques, in order to increase sequencing depth and limit assay-specific biases. Per donor, leukapheresis produced somewhere between about 0.85 and 9.5 billion PBMCs.

The donors were healthy, HIV-negative adults with no recently reported acute infections or vaccinations. Every donor was a Caucasian adult residing in Nashville, Tennessee, USA. CD4+ T cells were enriched by magnetic negative selection, after which naive cells were positively selected on CD45RA and the negative fraction was taken as the memory subset. After blood collection by leukapheresis, PBMCs were isolated using Ficoll-Histopaque density gradient centrifugation and then cryopreserved in the vapor phase of liquid nitrogen. Analytical flow cytometry was used to check the purity and quantity of each magnetically sorted T cell population. Genomic DNA was isolated from each sorted fraction and quantified by UV absorbance on a Nanodrop 2000c. Study-level results and caveats: Sampling was limited to blood, and TCR repertoires in tissue likely differ from TCR repertoires in blood. The genetic and exposure-history diversity represented was limited by the small number of donors. Larger estimated clonotype richness was generally found for naive subsets than for memory subsets. Even with the large sequencing depth, rarefaction of the sorted-subset datasets indicated that sequencing was incomplete. Higher generation probabilities were observed for clonotypes shared by all four sorted-subset donors than for non-shared clonotypes. Across four donors, approximately 4.9% of naive CD4, roughly 3.5% of naive CD8, 2.3% of memory CD4, and around 0.4% of memory CD8 clonotypes were shared. Pairwise subsampling indicated that sequencing depth was expected to affect the degree of clonotype sharing among donors.

In the case of this clone: Its antigen is not yet known. Per-nucleotide qualities are absent, and no much larger clonotype sits a single base away.

According to the germline V gene (reference sequence), CDR1 reads LNHDA and CDR2 reads SQIVND. The junction shows trimming of 8 bases on V and 6 bases on J, plus 25 bases between the germline ends. The CDR3 measures 16 amino acids from cysteine to phenylalanine. Only the CDR3 DNA is retained, 48 bases long and in frame from the first base. Using the deep immunoSEQ assay, TCR CDR3 regions were amplified from genomic DNA by multiplex PCR. Extracted genomic DNA from each cell subset was spread evenly across all wells of several immunoSEQ 96-well plates, with each plate serving as a replicate. Each replicate PCR for sorted subsets received around 200 ng genomic DNA, equal to 28,000 or so T cell genomes. Purified libraries were measured with a Qubit 3.0 fluorometer, size-checked on a Bioanalyzer 2100, and measured again with the KAPA Library Quantification kit. Every immunoSEQ 96-well plate was sequenced on a dedicated single-read 150-cycle Illumina NextSeq 550 flow cell. The paper's data handling went like this. Because only junctional sequences without quality scores were contained in the immunoSEQ output, filtering matching that applied to full-length reads could not be performed. To assign V/J genes and CDR3, sequences were annotated against IMGT germline references using PyIR, a Python wrapper for IgBLAST v1.9. Reads were removed for weak V/J assignments (E-value above 1e-6), missing CDR3, stop codons, out-of-frame junctions, or ambiguous translated residues. A V3J clonotype was defined by an identical inferred V gene, J gene, and CDR3 amino acid sequence. Percentage overlap between repertoires was computed as shared unique clonotypes divided by the size of the smaller repertoire. Repertoire richness was assessed with RTK rarefaction, the Chao1 estimator, and Recon v2.1 estimates of unobserved clonotypes. Generation probabilities were computed with OLGA for all TCRbeta clonotypes obtained by the gDNA method from several donors. TCRdb re-hosts the immuneACCESS table, in-frame sequences only. Its copies lack some clones; in the studies checked, an unresolved V gene accounts for under half of them, and the cause for the rest is not known. V and J calls and clone size are copied from that table; D and trimming were computed from the DNA. The table for this sample lists around 1.4 million clones; about 98.5% of them were counted only once. The ten largest account for 0.36% of the sample.

Sample: naive CD4+ T cells sorted from blood. Per the publication, the cell subset or site label means: CD45RA+ positively selected. The chain employs TRBV19 and TRBJ1-2; matching of 5 bases hints at TRBD1 as the D gene. The source is a man between 25 and 39 years old in good health. CDR3 reads: CASDKGRRNFFHGYTF. The base sequence is TGTGCCAGTGATAAGGGACGCCGGAATTTCTTTCATGGCTACACCTTC.